Each of the 11 T cell receptor beta chains below was sequenced from the same sample in a study of blood T cell repertoires in COVID-19. Here immunoSEQ multiplex PCR was the method, and the copy in TCRdb shows in-frame clones only, minus some. The data contain about 220,000 clones, about 82% of them singletons. The sequenced sample consisted of peripheral blood. Receptors originate from a woman aged 70-85 years with COVID-19, enrolled during active disease.

Notes on this clone: This sample also contains other DNA sequences that code for the same CDR3. The chain carries TRBV7-9 and TRBJ1-5, with a weak D call TRBD1 (5 bases). Germline lookup yields CDR1 SEHNR and CDR2 FQNEAQ (reference sequence). The CDR3 spans 12 residues. Trimming pared 1 base from V and 7 bases from J, leaving 5 bases between. The CDR3 DNA reads as TGTGCCAGCAGCTTAGGACAGCAGCCCCAGCATTTT. As protein: CASSLGQQPQHF.

The gene calls are TRBV29-1 and TRBJ1-2; D ambiguous. The CDR3 consists of 12 residues. Trimming shortened V by 6 bases and J by 1 base, and 9 bases separated the two germline ends. Germline values: CDR1 SQVTM, CDR2 ANQGSEA. CDR3 protein: CSVETVNYGYTF. The CDR3 region has the DNA TGCAGCGTCGAAACAGTTAACTATGGCTACACCTTC.

This chain links TRBV6-5 with TRBJ2-1, with 10 positions matching TRBD1. V was clipped by 7 bases and J by 6 bases; unmatched bases: 9. Germline V gene data show CDR1 as MNHEY and CDR2 as SVGAGI. The CDR3 extends over 15 amino acids. Here the CDR3 DNA reads TGTGCCAGCACCAATACCCGGACAGGGGGCAATGAGCAGTTCTTC. It codes for CASTNTRTGGNEQFF.

The chain has TRBV19 and TRBJ2-1, with 11 positions matching TRBD2. With V trimmed by 3 bases and J by 2 bases, 6 bases remained unmatched. The CDR3 is 17 residues long. In germline, CDR1 is LNHDA, CDR2 SQIVND (reference sequence). The DNA for the CDR3 is TGTGCCAGTAGTATGGCTCGTAGCGGGGGGGCCTACAATGAGCAGTTCTTC. It codes for CASSMARSGGAYNEQFF.

This clone was recorded once. The chain links TRBV29-1 to TRBJ1-3; D may be TRBD1 (5 bases). Germline assignment: CDR1 SQVTM and CDR2 ANQGSEA. The CDR3 is 13 residues long. V lost 4 bases and J 0 bases, leaving 7 bases between the germline ends. The CDR3 is CSVATVSGNTIYF. The CDR3 nucleotides read TGCAGCGTTGCGACAGTCTCTGGAAACACCATATATTTT.

The rearrangement joins TRBV6-2 or TRBV6-3 to TRBJ2-1; no clear D gene. CDR1 is MNHEY, CDR2 SVGEGT, per germline. The CDR3 runs 15 residues. The V gene lost 2 bases and the J gene lost 0 bases, with 8 bases spanning the gap. The CDR3 region is CASSYDLSSYNEQFF. The CDR3 nucleotides read TGTGCCAGCAGTTACGACTTAAGCTCCTACAATGAGCAGTTCTTC.

The chain carries TRBV12-5 and TRBJ1-5, with unresolved D. The CDR3 extends over 16 amino acids. The V end was cut by 4 bases, the J end by 0 bases, with 13 bases between. Germline CDR1 reads LGHNT; CDR2 reads FRNRAP. The CDR3 loop is CASGSLAGYSNQPQHF. CDR3 nucleotides: TGTGCTAGTGGTTCTCTGGCAGGCTATAGCAATCAGCCCCAGCATTTT.

The rearrangement joins TRBV4-1 to TRBJ1-2; TRBD1 matches at 10 bases. Germline trimming cut 5 bases from V and 2 bases from J; bases unmatched to any gene: 11. This CDR3 is built from 17 residues. Germline loops: CDR1 MGHRA, CDR2 YSYEKL. The CDR3 DNA follows: TGCGCCAGCAGCTCTCCAGCGGCGGACAGGGGGAACTATGGCTACACCTTC. Residues: CASSSPAADRGNYGYTF.

There are a few counts of this clone. The rearrangement joins TRBV29-1 to TRBJ2-7; D may be TRBD1 (6 bases). Per the germline V gene, CDR1 is SQVTM and CDR2 is ANQGSEA. This CDR3 is 12 amino acids long. V was cut by 4 bases and J by 3 bases, with 10 bases left in between. CDR3 DNA sequence: TGCAGCGTTGCCCCACAGGGCTACGAGCAGTACTTC. Translated, it gives CSVAPQGYEQYF.

The V call is TRBV6-2 or TRBV6-3, the J call TRBJ1-5; tentatively, D is TRBD1 (6 bases). The germline V gene encodes CDR1 MNHEY and CDR2 SVGEGT. The CDR3 is 14 amino acids. V dropped 5 bases and J dropped 9 bases, with 17 bases sitting between them. CDR3 coding DNA: TGTGCCAGCAGTCTACAGGGTCCCACGTCGCCCCAGCATTTT. This gives the protein CASSLQGPTSPQHF.

The J gene is TRBJ1-2, the V gene TRBV11-3; D not certain. This CDR3 comprises 12 residues. V was pared by 6 bases and J by 8 bases, with 13 bases between. CDR1 is SGHNT and CDR2 is YENEEA in the germline V gene. DNA for the CDR3: TGTGCCAGCAGTAGAACAGCCGGCGGCTACACCTTC. It translates to CASSRTAGGYTF.